A selection of T cell receptor beta chains follows, all from one sample in a study of T cell responses to AZD1222 COVID-19 vaccine. Method: immunoSEQ multiplex PCR; TCRdb's copy keeps in-frame clones and lacks some. The data show roughly 150,000 clones, with roughly 91% seen just once and about 6% held by the top ten. The specimen was peripheral blood, collected 28 days after the second AZD1222 dose. The receptors shown here come from an adult who received the AZD1222 COVID-19 vaccine. CDR3s include the opening cysteine and the closing phenylalanine or tryptophan. Fields, in order: CDR3 protein, CDR3 DNA, CDR3 length, V gene, clone size, D gene, J gene. A D gene is named only where the DNA matches it firmly. Some rows mark clone size as missing; the rest say once, few, many or name a class of expanded clone.

CASSFGTGNTIYF	TGTGCCAGCAGTTTTGGAACTGGAAACACCATATATTTT	13	TRBV12-3/TRBV12-4	NA	NA	TRBJ1-3
CASSSRGIRRTEAFF	TGCGCCAGCAGCTCAAGGGGTATAAGGCGCACTGAAGCTTTCTTT	15	TRBV5-1	NA	NA	TRBJ1-1
CASSLGSGANVLTF	TGTGCCAGTAGTCTAGGGTCTGGGGCCAACGTCCTGACTTTC	14	TRBV19	NA	NA	TRBJ2-6
CASSLNQGNYGYTF	TGTGCCAGCAGCTTAAATCAGGGGAACTATGGCTACACCTTC	14	TRBV7-2	NA	NA	TRBJ1-2
CASSLTVAGSSYNSPLHF	TGTGCCAGCAGCCTCACCGTGGCGGGGAGTTCCTATAATTCACCCCTCCACTTT	18	TRBV3-1/TRBV3-2	NA	NA	TRBJ1-6
CASSQVTLSGNTIYF	TGTGCCAGCAGCCAAGTGACACTCTCTGGAAACACCATATATTTT	15	TRBV3-1/TRBV3-2	NA	NA	TRBJ1-3
CASLRDRGLPNQPQHF	TGTGCCAGCCTTCGGGACAGGGGCCTTCCCAATCAGCCCCAGCATTTT	16	TRBV2	once	TRBD1	TRBJ1-5
CASSLRGTGSGNTIYF	TGTGCCAGCAGCCTTCGTGGGACAGGGAGCGGAAACACCATATATTTT	16	TRBV3-1/TRBV3-2	once	TRBD1	TRBJ1-3
CASSRDSNQPQHF	TGTGCCAGCAGCAGGGACAGCAATCAGCCCCAGCATTTT	13	TRBV12-3/TRBV12-4	NA	NA	TRBJ1-5
CASSLAVGGIIDSPLHF	TGTGCCAGCAGTTTAGCGGTGGGGGGTATAATTGACTCACCCCTCCACTTT	17	TRBV27	NA	NA	TRBJ1-6
CATSRLPGTGSRETQYF	TGTGCCACCAGCAGACTCCCTGGGACCGGGTCGAGGGAGACCCAGTACTTC	17	TRBV15	NA	NA	TRBJ2-5
CASTEGTSNQPQHF	TGTGCCAGCACAGAGGGGACGAGCAATCAGCCCCAGCATTTT	14	TRBV6-5	NA	NA	TRBJ1-5
CASKTGGDSGELFF	TGTGCCAGCAAGACAGGGGGCGATTCCGGGGAGCTGTTTTTT	14	TRBV21-1	NA	NA	TRBJ2-2
CASSQTSGQTYEQYF	TGTGCCAGCAGTCAGACTAGCGGGCAGACCTACGAGCAGTACTTC	15	TRBV2	NA	TRBD2	TRBJ2-7
CAISGQLNEKLFF	TGTGCCATCAGTGGACAGCTTAATGAAAAACTGTTTTTT	13	TRBV10-3	NA	NA	TRBJ1-4
CASSPTILNGATNEKLFF	TGTGCCAGCTCACCTACCATCTTAAACGGTGCAACTAATGAAAAACTGTTTTTT	18	TRBV18	NA	NA	TRBJ1-4
CASSLQDRGYGYTF	TGTGCCAGCAGCCTCCAGGACAGGGGCTATGGCTACACCTTC	14	TRBV6-5	NA	TRBD1	TRBJ1-2
CASSHGLARRQETQYF	TGTGCCAGTAGCCATGGACTAGCCCGACGACAAGAGACCCAGTACTTC	16	TRBV19	once	TRBD2	TRBJ2-5
CASSLEGGRVSFF	TGCGCCAGCAGCTTGGAGGGGGGAAGGGTCTCTTTCTTT	13	TRBV5-1	NA	NA	TRBJ1-1
CASSIGQSRISGPGNTIYF	TGCGCCAGCAGCATCGGACAGAGCCGAATCTCGGGCCCGGGAAACACCATATATTTT	19	TRBV5-1	NA	NA	TRBJ1-3
CASSLGGRLAKNIQYF	TGTGCCAGCAGCTTAGGGGGAAGACTAGCCAAAAACATTCAGTACTTC	16	TRBV7-2	NA	NA	TRBJ2-4
CAISGVQDRGNTGELFF	TGTGCCATCAGTGGGGTTCAGGACAGGGGAAACACCGGGGAGCTGTTTTTT	17	TRBV10-3	NA	TRBD1	TRBJ2-2
CATSDRHQPQHF	TGTGCCACCAGTGATCGTCATCAGCCCCAGCATTTT	12	TRBV24-1	few	NA	TRBJ1-5
CASSGQGGTGELFF	TGTGCCAGCAGTGGACAGGGCGGAACCGGGGAGCTGTTTTTT	14	TRBV2	NA	TRBD1	TRBJ2-2
CSVVPQGNQETQYF	TGCAGCGTTGTACCCCAGGGTAACCAAGAGACCCAGTACTTC	14	TRBV29-1	NA	NA	TRBJ2-5
CASSPRTGAGETQYF	TGTGCCAGCTCACCCAGGACGGGGGCCGGGGAGACCCAGTACTTC	15	TRBV18	once	NA	TRBJ2-5
CATSTRDGAFEAFF	TGTGCCACCAGCACAAGGGACGGAGCCTTTGAAGCTTTCTTT	14	TRBV15	NA	NA	TRBJ1-1
CASSENGGAFF	TGCGCCAGCAGCGAGAACGGGGGGGCTTTCTTT	11	TRBV5-1	NA	NA	TRBJ1-1
CASNTQGTNEQFF	TGTGCCAGCAATACCCAGGGTACAAATGAGCAGTTCTTC	13	TRBV28	few	NA	TRBJ2-1
CASSLGLATYNEQFF	TGTGCCAGCAGCTTAGGACTAGCTACCTACAATGAGCAGTTCTTC	15	TRBV3-1/TRBV3-2	NA	TRBD2	TRBJ2-1
CAISESLGRTQMNTEAFF	TGTGCCATCAGTGAGTCACTAGGGAGGACACAAATGAACACTGAAGCTTTCTTT	18	TRBV10-3	NA	NA	TRBJ1-1
CASSPPGQEETQYF	TGTGCCAGCTCACCCCCGGGACAGGAGGAGACCCAGTACTTC	14	TRBV18	NA	TRBD1	TRBJ2-5
CASSLEGGGALDTQYF	TGCGCCAGCAGCTTGGAGGGCGGGGGGGCACTAGATACGCAGTATTTT	16	TRBV5-1	NA	TRBD2	TRBJ2-3
CASSLFASGLGTGELFF	TGTGCCAGCAGCTTATTTGCTAGCGGGCTTGGCACCGGGGAGCTGTTTTTT	17	TRBV7-2	NA	TRBD2	TRBJ2-2
CASSLGGVGEQFF	TGTGCCAGCAGCTTAGGGGGCGTGGGGGAGCAGTTCTTC	13	TRBV11-2	NA	NA	TRBJ2-1
CASNEMDAGYTF	TGTGCCAGCAATGAGATGGATGCCGGCTACACCTTC	12	TRBV28	NA	NA	TRBJ1-2
CASFRAGSYNEQFF	TGTGCCAGCTTTCGGGCGGGTTCATACAATGAGCAGTTCTTC	14	TRBV28	NA	NA	TRBJ2-1
CASGPYRATQYF	TGTGCCAGCGGTCCCTACAGAGCGACGCAGTATTTT	12	TRBV6-5	NA	NA	TRBJ2-3
CAWSVGLAPEQYF	TGTGCCTGGAGTGTAGGGTTAGCCCCCGAGCAGTACTTC	13	TRBV30	NA	NA	TRBJ2-7
CASRQSSGNTIYF	TGCGCCAGCAGACAAAGCTCTGGAAACACCATATATTTT	13	TRBV4-1	NA	NA	TRBJ1-3
CASSSDRGYTF	TGTGCCAGCAGCTCGGACAGAGGCTACACCTTC	11	TRBV5-4	NA	NA	TRBJ1-2
CASSSQGLSNQPQHF	TGTGCCAGCTCATCCCAGGGGCTTAGCAATCAGCCCCAGCATTTT	15	TRBV18	NA	NA	TRBJ1-5
CASSSTSGSVGEQFF	TGTGCCAGCAGTTCGACTAGCGGGAGCGTTGGTGAGCAGTTCTTC	15	TRBV28	once	TRBD2	TRBJ2-1
CASSPRYGKASYNEQFF	TGTGCCAGCAGTCCACGATACGGGAAAGCTAGCTACAATGAGCAGTTCTTC	17	TRBV28	NA	NA	TRBJ2-1
CASTRDVNSNQPQHF	TGTGCCAGTACCCGGGACGTAAATAGCAATCAGCCCCAGCATTTT	15	TRBV19	NA	NA	TRBJ1-5
CASSQALSGLGNTIYF	TGTGCCAGCAGCCAAGCCTTGTCGGGTCTTGGAAACACCATATATTTT	16	TRBV3-1/TRBV3-2	NA	NA	TRBJ1-3
CASSPHRGGNEQFF	TGTGCCAGTAGTCCTCACAGGGGTGGCAATGAGCAGTTCTTC	14	TRBV19	NA	TRBD1	TRBJ2-1